One sample yielded the 27 T cell receptor beta chains listed below, sequenced in a study of regulatory T cells in long-lasting Graves disease. Arm-PCR of CDR3 regions with iRepertoire HTBI primers generated TCR beta libraries. TCRdb itself ran the multiplex PCR reads through MiXCR, one entry per CDR3 protein. Here the sample spans about 400,000 distinct CDR3 sequences, around 15% being singletons. The time point was: newly diagnosed GD, antithyroid drugs for less than 3 months. The authors made the TCR library using RNA they extracted from PBMCs. The sample was also reused in another study, on T cells in Graves' hyperthyroidism and ophthalmopathy.

The specimen was peripheral blood mononuclear cells (PBMCs), collected at new diagnosis, from a patient treated with antithyroid drugs. These receptors originate from a woman under 30 with Graves disease.

This clonotype has ten or more counts. The chain joins TRBV10-3 to TRBJ2-3, with unresolved D. This CDR3 spans 14 amino acids. Germline CDR1 is ENHRY and CDR2 is SYGVKD. Trimming took 3 bases from V and 4 from J, leaving 11 bases between them. The CDR3 nucleotides are TGTGCCATCAGTGATCGCCAGTTATCAGATACGCAGTATTTT. Amino acid sequence: CAISDRQLSDTQYF.

The chain joins TRBV30 to TRBJ1-1; TRBD1 is a possible D gene (6 bases). CDR1 is GTSNPN, CDR2 SVGIG, per germline (reference sequence). The CDR3 spans 13 residues. Trimming left V 3 bases short and J 4 bases short, with 12 bases between. This chain's CDR3 is CAWRVGAATEAFF. CDR3 coding DNA: TGTGCCTGGAGAGTGGGGGCGGCCACTGAAGCTTTCTTT.

This clonotype was seen at least ten times. The chain employs TRBV12-3 or TRBV12-4 and TRBJ1-6, with D unclear. V was pared by 5 bases and J by 11 bases, with 13 bases between. The CDR3 has 13 residues. CDR3 residues: CASSAGSKAPLHF. The CDR3 nucleotides are TGTGCCAGCAGTGCCGGGAGCAAGGCACCCCTCCACTTT.

This clonotype was observed at least ten times. The chain carries TRBV20-1 and TRBJ2-7, with D perhaps TRBD1 or TRBD2 (5 bases each). From germline, CDR1 is DFQATT and CDR2 SNEGSKA (reference sequence). Trimming removed 3 bases from V and 0 bases from J, with 12 bases in between. CDR3 length: 14 residues. The CDR3 DNA is TGCAGTGCTAGTGGGGGTTCTCACTCCTACGAGCAGTACTTC. It encodes CSASGGSHSYEQYF.

This clonotype showed up many times. The V call is TRBV30, the J call TRBJ1-1, with a possible D match to TRBD1 (5 bases). Trimming removed 2 bases from V and 1 base from J, with 8 bases in between. Germline CDR1 GTSNPN, CDR2 SVGIG (reference sequence). The CDR3 has 13 amino acids. As DNA, the CDR3 is TGTGCCTGGAGTAACAGGCAGAACACTGAAGCTTTCTTT. Amino acids: CAWSNRQNTEAFF.

Many counts were recorded for this clonotype. The chain uses TRBV3-1 and TRBJ1-5; D ambiguous. V was cut by 0 bases and J by 1 base, with 7 bases left in between. The CDR3 sequence is 15 residues long. From germline, CDR1 is LGHDT and CDR2 YNNKEL (reference sequence). The CDR3: CASSQETGSNQPQHF. Here the CDR3 DNA reads TGTGCCAGCAGCCAAGAGACTGGGAGCAATCAGCCCCAGCATTTT.

At least ten counts were recorded for this clonotype. The V gene is TRBV20-1, the J gene TRBJ1-5; D not certain. V was clipped by 4 bases and J by 5 bases, with 12 bases between them. In germline, CDR1 is DFQATT, CDR2 SNEGSKA (reference sequence). This CDR3 contains 13 residues. CDR3 amino acids: CSAIQAAHQPQHF. DNA for the CDR3: TGCAGTGCTATCCAGGCAGCCCATCAGCCCCAGCATTTT.

The table lists this clonotype with a count of one. This may be a read error: a much more frequent sequence differs by one nucleotide. CDR3 residues: CSTAQTLGETQYF. The DNA of the CDR3 is TGCAGTACTGCCCAGACCCTGGGGGAGACCCAGTACTTC. The J gene is TRBJ2-5, the V gene TRBV20-1; D call uncertain. The CDR3 runs 13 residues. The germline gives CDR1 DFQATT, CDR2 SNEGSKA (reference sequence). V was pared by 8 bases and J by 5 bases, with 18 bases between.

This clonotype was seen many times. V and J are TRBV2 and TRBJ2-2; TRBD2 might be the D (7 bases). V lost 8 bases and J lost 5, with 12 bases in between. Germline V gives CDR1 SNHLY, CDR2 FYNNEI. This CDR3 is built from 13 residues. In DNA form, the CDR3 reads TGTGCCAGCCGGGGGGCCCGGACCGGGGAGCTGTTTTTT. It translates to CASRGARTGELFF.

The V call is TRBV20-1, the J call TRBJ1-4, with 10 positions matching TRBD1. The ends lost 0 bases at V and 4 bases at J; junction bases unmatched: 2. CDR1 and CDR2 from the germline V gene are DFQATT and SNEGSKA (reference sequence). CDR3 length equals 15 residues. The CDR3 nucleotides are TGCAGTGCTAGAGAGGGACAGGGGAGTAATGAAAAACTGTTTTTT. Its protein product is CSAREGQGSNEKLFF.

This clonotype has a count of ten or more. The CDR3 protein is CASSSGQITSYEQYF. CDR3 bases: TGTGCCAGCAGCTCTGGACAGATTACCTCCTACGAGCAGTACTTC. The chain uses TRBV5-6 and TRBJ2-7; D might be TRBD1 (6 bases). CDR1 is SGHDT, CDR2 YYEEEE, per germline. The ends were cut back, 3 bases at V and 0 bases at J, with 13 bases in the middle. The CDR3 contains 15 residues. Drawing the rest from reference TRBV5-6 and TRBJ2-7, the complete variable domain is DAGVTQSPTHLIKTRGQQVTLRCSPKSGHDTVSWYQQALGQGPQFIFQYYEEEERQRGNFPDRFSGHQFPNYSSELNVNALLLGDSALYLCASSSGQITSYEQYFGPGTRLTVT.

This clonotype was counted only a few times. V gene TRBV19 combines with J gene TRBJ2-7; 9 nucleotides line up with TRBD1. CDR1 is LNHDA and CDR2 is SQIVND in the germline V gene (reference sequence). The CDR3 sequence is 16 residues long. The J segment lost 2 bases and the V segment lost 7 bases, leaving 12 bases of the junction unmatched. As DNA, the CDR3 is TGTGCCAGTACCTCCCCGAGTGGGACAGGGCCCTACGAGCAGTACTTC. Amino acids: CASTSPSGTGPYEQYF.

Details on this clonotype: Because it lacks the conserved phenylalanine or tryptophan at the end, this CDR3 is likely a read error. It is unclear where the CDR3 begins or ends on the DNA, so no DNA is shown, and the CDR3 is as TCRdb lists it. The chain joins TRBV5-1 to TRBJ1-1. Looked up from germline, CDR1 is SGHRS and CDR2 is YFSETQ. The CDR3 is made up of 11 amino acids, end residues included. This CDR3 reads CASSLRTARTG.

To note about this clonotype: A read error may explain this, as a much larger clone is one base away. The chain couples TRBV28 to TRBJ1-6; D gene uncertain. From germline, CDR1 is MDHEN and CDR2 SYDVKM. CDR3 length: 11 residues. The germline V and J ends were trimmed by 1 base and 8 bases, with 0 bases remaining between them. The CDR3, as DNA: TGTGCCAGCAGTTTATATTCACCCCTCCACTTT. It specifies CASSLYSPLHF. The whole variable domain, filled in from reference TRBV28 and TRBJ1-6, reads DVKVTQSSRYLVKRTGEKVFLECVQDMDHENMFWYRQDPGLGLRLIYFSYDVKMKEKGDIPEGYSVSREKKERFSLILESASTNQTSMYLCASSLYSPLHFGNGTRLTVT.

This clonotype was found many times. The J gene is TRBJ2-1, the V gene TRBV6-5; D unresolved. The germline V gene encodes CDR1 MNHEY and CDR2 SVGAGI. CDR3 length: 15 residues. The ends were cut back, 2 bases at V and 2 bases at J, with 10 bases in the middle. The CDR3 nucleotides read TGTGCCAGCAGTTACCTGGGGTCCCCCTACAATGAGCAGTTCTTC. Residues: CASSYLGSPYNEQFF.

Comments on this clonotype: Since a much larger clone is just one base distant, this may be a read error. The gene calls are TRBV7-9 and TRBJ2-1; TRBD2 aligns across 7 bases. The DNA matches TRBJ2-5 better at its end, which makes the J call doubtful. This CDR3 spans 15 amino acids. Germline lookup yields CDR1 SEHNR and CDR2 FQNEAQ (reference sequence). The CDR3 sequence: CASSPQSGVEETQYF. In DNA, the CDR3 is TGTGCCAGCAGCCCACAGAGCGGGGTTGAGGAGACCCAGTACTTC.

This clonotype was seen ten or more times. This chain connects TRBV12-3 or TRBV12-4 to TRBJ2-2, with TRBD1 matching 11 bases. Trimming at V came to 6 bases and at J to 2 bases, leaving 5 bases not matched to a gene. CDR3 length equals 16 residues. In DNA form, the CDR3 reads TGTGCCAGCAGGCCGGGGACAGGGGGAAACACCGGGGAGCTGTTTTTT. It translates to CASRPGTGGNTGELFF.

This clonotype has ten or more counts. The V gene is TRBV20-1, the J gene TRBJ2-2; D perhaps matches TRBD2 (5 bases). The CDR3 runs 12 residues. With 3 bases removed from V and 7 bases from J, the gap between germline ends came to 9 bases. The germline CDR1 and CDR2 sequences are DFQATT and SNEGSKA (reference sequence). Here the CDR3 DNA reads TGCAGTGCTAGTGCTAGCAGCGGGGAGCTGTTTTTT. Residues: CSASASSGELFF.

This clonotype was seen at least ten times. V and J are TRBV6-5 and TRBJ2-1; no reliable D call. The CDR3 runs to 11 residues. In germline, CDR1 is MNHEY, CDR2 SVGAGI. V lost 3 bases, J lost 9 bases, and 6 bases lay in between. The CDR3, as DNA: TGTGCCAGCAGTTATATGGGTGAGCAGTTCTTC. This sequence encodes CASSYMGEQFF.

The chain joins TRBV29-1 to TRBJ1-2; D not certain. The germline CDR1 and CDR2 sequences are SQVTM and ANQGSEA. The CDR3 is made up of 13 amino acids. V was cut by 5 bases and J by 0 bases, with 10 bases left in between. CDR3 loop: CSVFSLANYGYTF. The CDR3 region has the DNA TGCAGCGTTTTCTCGTTAGCTAACTATGGCTACACCTTC.

This clonotype has just a few counts. The V call is TRBV19, the J call TRBJ1-1, with TRBD1 matching over 8 bases. V lost 7 bases and J lost 0; bases outside the gene matches: 7. This CDR3 comprises 15 residues. Germline assignment: CDR1 LNHDA and CDR2 SQIVND (reference sequence). For the CDR3, the DNA is TGTGCCAGTATGGGGGACAGGTTAATGAACACTGAAGCTTTCTTT. Its protein product is CASMGDRLMNTEAFF.

There are many counts of this clonotype. The chain links TRBV11-2 to TRBJ2-1; D is uncertain. Germline V lookup: CDR1 SGHAT, CDR2 FQNNGV. Trimming removed 5 bases from V and 6 bases from J, with 20 bases in between. CDR3 length: 16 amino acids. CDR3 region: CASSPDGRSWVNEQFF. The CDR3 bases are TGTGCCAGCAGCCCGGACGGACGGTCCTGGGTCAATGAGCAGTTCTTC. The variable domain in full, with the rest retrieved from reference TRBV11-2 and TRBJ2-1, is EAGVAQSPRYKIIEKRQSVAFWCNPISGHATLYWYQQILGQGPKLLIQFQNNGVVDDSQLPKDRFSAERLKGVDSTLKIQPAKLEDSAVYLCASSPDGRSWVNEQFFGPGTRLTVL.

In this sample, this clonotype turned up many times. The chain carries TRBV3-1 and TRBJ1-2; D ambiguous. The CDR3 extends over 15 amino acids. The germline V and J ends were trimmed by 2 bases and 4 bases, with 14 bases remaining between them. Germline values: CDR1 LGHDT, CDR2 YNNKEL (reference sequence). CDR3 nucleotides: TGTGCCAGCAGCCAACAGATGGGCATTGTCTATGGCTACACCTTC. Its protein is CASSQQMGIVYGYTF.

This clonotype has a single count. The junction does not match germline at one end; this may be a read error. The chain links TRBV5-4 to TRBJ1-2; D gene unclear. CDR1 and CDR2 from the germline V gene are SGHNT and YYREEE (reference sequence). The CDR3 contains 11 residues. This chain's CDR3 is CTSSFGYGYTF. The DNA for the CDR3 is TGTACCAGCAGCTTTGGATATGGCTACACCTTC.

This clonotype was found a few times. The gene calls are TRBV28 and TRBJ1-5, with D possibly matching TRBD1 (6 bases). The CDR3 has 16 residues. Germline values: CDR1 MDHEN, CDR2 SYDVKM. With 3 bases removed from V and 3 bases from J, the gap between germline ends came to 15 bases. CDR3 amino acids: CASSFLGRGANQPQHF. In DNA, the CDR3 is TGTGCCAGCAGTTTTCTCGGCAGGGGTGCCAATCAGCCCCAGCATTTT.

This clonotype was detected many times. This rearrangement joins TRBV2 to TRBJ2-7; perhaps TRBD2 as D (5 bases). Germline CDR1 reads SNHLY; CDR2 reads FYNNEI. The CDR3 sequence is 14 residues long. With 7 bases removed from V and 2 bases from J, the gap between germline ends came to 15 bases. The CDR3 reads CASTRLTRAYEQYF. CDR3 DNA sequence: TGTGCCAGCACCCGACTTACGAGGGCCTACGAGCAGTACTTC.

A word on this clonotype: An end of the junction does not agree with germline; a read error may underlie this. The gene calls are TRBV7-2 and TRBJ1-2, with D unclear. The CDR3 covers 15 residues. CDR1 and CDR2 (germline): SGHTA, FQGNSA. The CDR3 is CAGSSIPSANYGYTF. CDR3 sequence (DNA): TGTGCCGGCAGCTCGATCCCCAGTGCTAACTATGGCTACACCTTC.